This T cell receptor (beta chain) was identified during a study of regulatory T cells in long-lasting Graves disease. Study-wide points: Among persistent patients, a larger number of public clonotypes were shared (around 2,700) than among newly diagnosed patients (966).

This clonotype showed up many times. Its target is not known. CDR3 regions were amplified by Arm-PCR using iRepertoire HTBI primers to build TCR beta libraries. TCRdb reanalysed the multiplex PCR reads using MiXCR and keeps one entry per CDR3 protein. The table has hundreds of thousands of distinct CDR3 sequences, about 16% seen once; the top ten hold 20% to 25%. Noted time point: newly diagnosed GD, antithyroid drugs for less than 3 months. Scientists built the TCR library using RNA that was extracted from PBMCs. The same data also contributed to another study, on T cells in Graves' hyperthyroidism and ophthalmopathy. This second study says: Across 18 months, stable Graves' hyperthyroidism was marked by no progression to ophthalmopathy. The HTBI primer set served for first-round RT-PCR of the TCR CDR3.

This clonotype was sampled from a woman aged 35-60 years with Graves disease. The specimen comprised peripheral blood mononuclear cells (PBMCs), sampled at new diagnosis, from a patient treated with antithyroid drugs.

The CDR3 here is CASSETGYPGELFF. The CDR3 bases are TGTGCCAGCAGCGAGACAGGGTATCCCGGGGAGCTGTTTTTT. The chain joins TRBV5-6 to TRBJ2-2, with 7 nucleotides matching TRBD1. The CDR3 length is 14 residues. Per the germline V gene, CDR1 is SGHDT and CDR2 is YYEEEE. The V segment lost 4 bases and the J segment 6 bases; nucleotides outside the gene matches: 6.